The 10 T cell receptor beta chains reported below all come from one sample, sequenced in a study of T cell responses to AZD1222 COVID-19 vaccine. The repertoire was sequenced with immunoSEQ multiplex PCR; TCRdb's copy has only in-frame clones and lacks some. The table has about 74,000 clones, about 91% seen once. This material consisted of peripheral blood, taken 28 days after the second AZD1222 dose. The receptors were sampled from an adult who received the AZD1222 COVID-19 vaccine.

The chain carries TRBV4-3 and TRBJ2-1; tentative D call: TRBD2 (5 bases). The CDR3 has 15 amino acids. Trimming pared 1 base from V and 5 bases from J, leaving 12 bases between. Germline V lookup: CDR1 LGHNA, CDR2 YSLEER. CDR3 coding DNA: TGCGCCAGCAGCCAAGGTACTAGAGCAGACAATGAGCAGTTCTTC. Its translation is CASSQGTRADNEQFF.

The V and J genes are TRBV11-3 and TRBJ2-1; D is perhaps TRBD1 or TRBD2 (5 bases each). CDR3 length equals 14 residues. Germline CDR1 and CDR2: SGHNT and YENEEA. V was shortened by 5 bases and J by 9 bases, with 17 bases between the two germline ends. This chain's CDR3 is CASSLGDVHGEQFF. In DNA form, the CDR3 reads TGTGCCAGCAGCCTAGGGGACGTTCATGGTGAGCAGTTCTTC.

The rearrangement joins TRBV23-1 to TRBJ1-2; 7 bases line up with TRBD1. TRBV23-1 is noted as an ORF with a role that remains uncertain. J gave up 5 bases and V 6 bases, and 6 bases lay outside the gene matches. CDR3 length equals 13 residues. The CDR3 region is CASRDREGYGYTF. For the CDR3, the DNA is TGCGCCAGCAGAGACAGGGAAGGGTATGGCTACACCTTC.

The chain joins TRBV18 to TRBJ2-2; 7 bases agree with TRBD1. Germline CDR1 KGHSH, CDR2 LQKENI. This CDR3 region has 14 residues. With V trimmed by 4 bases and J by 5 bases, 4 bases remained unmatched. The CDR3 bases are TGTGCCAGCTCACGGGACAGAGGGACCGGGGAGCTGTTTTTT. Translating it yields CASSRDRGTGELFF.

The chain's CDR3 is CASRETSGSLEYF. For the CDR3, the DNA is TGCGCCAGCAGGGAGACTAGCGGGAGTTTGGAGTACTTC. J is TRBJ2-7 and V is TRBV5-1; TRBD2 agrees at 12 bases. This CDR3 has 13 amino acids. Germline-derived CDR1 and CDR2 are SGHRS and YFSETQ. Unmatched junction bases numbered 8, after V lost 5 bases and J lost 11 bases.

The chain couples TRBV6-5 to TRBJ2-3; possible D gene TRBD2, 6 bases. There are 13 residues in the CDR3. The germline V and J ends were trimmed by 3 bases and 6 bases, with 10 bases remaining between them. The germline CDR1 and CDR2 sequences are MNHEY and SVGAGI. CDR3: CASSYTSGDTQYF. The CDR3 DNA sequence: TGTGCCAGCAGTTATACAAGCGGGGATACGCAGTATTTT.

The rearrangement links TRBV7-9 to TRBJ1-1; 7 bases line up with TRBD1. CDR1 is SEHNR and CDR2 is FQNEAQ in the germline V gene (reference sequence). This CDR3 has 14 residues. V lost 5 bases and J lost 4; bases outside the gene matches: 7. The CDR3 DNA reads TGTGCCAGCAGCCGAACAGGGGCCAGCACTGAAGCTTTCTTT. Amino acids: CASSRTGASTEAFF.

The V and J genes are TRBV7-3 and TRBJ2-2; D is undetermined. CDR3 length equals 14 residues. V gave up 5 bases and J gave up 7 bases, with 14 bases separating them. The germline CDR1 and CDR2 sequences are SGHTA and FQGTGA. In DNA, the CDR3 is TGTGCCAGCAGCCCGGGCAGGCCAATCGGGGAGCTGTTTTTT. It is translated as CASSPGRPIGELFF.

The chain links TRBV6-2 or TRBV6-3 to TRBJ2-1; 7 bases are a match to TRBD1. The length of the CDR3 is 16 residues. CDR1 and CDR2 (germline): MNHEY, SVGEGT. Trimming took 0 bases from V and 5 from J; bases not matched to a gene: 7. The CDR3 reads CASSYSSGTDNNEQFF. The CDR3 DNA sequence: TGTGCCAGCAGTTACTCTTCCGGGACAGACAACAATGAGCAGTTCTTC.

The chain combines TRBV28 with TRBJ2-7; D possibly matches TRBD1 or TRBD2 (5 bases each). Trimming shortened V by 2 bases and J by 5 bases, and 22 bases separated the two germline ends. Germline V gene sequence: CDR1 MDHEN, CDR2 SYDVKM. The CDR3 is 17 residues long. This CDR3 is CASSLALTGTASDEQYF. DNA of the CDR3: TGTGCCAGCAGTTTAGCTCTTACCGGGACGGCCAGCGACGAGCAGTACTTC.